The clone carrying this T cell receptor (beta chain) showed up many times. TCRdb used MiXCR to reprocess the RT-PCR reads, holding one entry per CDR3 protein. The sample gives tens of thousands of distinct CDR3 sequences, approximately 26% of which show up once; more than 25% is in the top ten. The data originate from a study of patients and donors after allogeneic stem cell transplantation. The CDR3 spans 14 residues. Germline V gene sequence: CDR1 SGHRS, CDR2 YFSETQ. The trim removed 3 bases at V and 11 bases at J, leaving 8 bases unmatched. The chain has TRBV5-1 and TRBJ1-4; 9 positions match TRBD1. The receptor was isolated from a human donor who was either an allogeneic HSCT recipient or a stem cell or donor lymphocyte infusion donor (not recorded which). It is not recorded whose cells these are; they may come from a transplant donor. The sequenced sample was blood, either unsorted or a sorted T cell fraction (not recorded which). The CDR3 DNA sequence: TGCGCCAGCAGCTACCGGGACAGGGAGAAGAAACTGTTTTTT. This encodes CASSYRDREKKLFF.